The clone carrying this T cell receptor (beta chain) was counted once. The sample belongs to a study of blood T cell repertoires in COVID-19. Study as a whole: Nucleic acid was either cDNA or gDNA, and it came from T cells, B-cell-depleted T cells, or PBMCs.

The protocol was immunoSEQ multiplex PCR, while the TCRdb copy is restricted to in-frame clones and leaves out a portion. The sample holds 170,000 or so clones, around 73% seen once. Germline lookup yields CDR1 SGDLS and CDR2 YYNGEE. The CDR3 consists of 19 residues. V was clipped by 0 bases and J by 2 bases, with 22 bases between them. Material: PBMCs or T cells enriched from blood (not recorded which). The chain is built from TRBV9 and TRBJ2-3, with D perhaps matching TRBD2 (5 bases). The clonotype comes from a woman aged 50 to 60 who had recovered from COVID-19. This chain's CDR3 is CASSVDGDHSLQNTDTQYF. CDR3 coding DNA: TGTGCCAGCAGCGTAGACGGGGATCACAGCTTACAGAACACAGATACGCAGTATTTT.